This passage covers 4 T cell receptor beta chains from one sample sequenced in a study of PD-L1 blockade in urothelial cancer (TCRdb year 2017). The time point label for this specimen denotes: pretreatment peripheral blood. The library came from the immunoSEQ multiplex PCR assay. The clones in this table, taken by TCRdb from immuneACCESS, are in-frame only. Not every clone is retained; where verified, under half of the shortfall comes from an unresolved V gene, and the cause of the rest is unknown. The sample data list roughly 95,000 clones, and roughly 84% of these were observed just once. 2% of the sample belongs to the ten largest clones. The sequenced sample was PBMCs, obtained around atezolizumab (anti-PD-L1) treatment. The receptor source for this set is a man in his 60s with urothelial cancer.

This chain links TRBV7-9 with TRBJ1-3; no firm D call. Germline V lookup: CDR1 SEHNR, CDR2 FQNEAQ (reference sequence). The CDR3 has 16 residues. Trimming removed 4 bases from V and 4 bases from J, with 17 bases in between. CDR3 nucleotide sequence: TGTGCCAGCAGCTCGTCGTTGGGAGTTTTGGGAAACACCATATATTTT. Residues: CASSSSLGVLGNTIYF.

The table lists this clone with a count of one. The V and J genes are TRBV6-5 and TRBJ2-2, with D perhaps TRBD2 (6 bases). The CDR3 has 15 amino acids. CDR1 is MNHEY and CDR2 is SVGAGI in the germline V gene. Between the trimmed V and J ends, which lost 6 bases and 8 bases, there was a span of 19 bases. The CDR3 is CASRGTSPLIGELFF. The CDR3 DNA is TGTGCCAGCAGGGGGACTTCACCTCTAATTGGGGAGCTGTTTTTT.

The chain has TRBV5-1 and TRBJ2-2; 8 bases fit TRBD2. The CDR3 spans 15 residues. The trim removed 0 bases at V and 6 bases at J, leaving 4 bases unmatched. Germline V gene lookup returns CDR1 SGHRS and CDR2 YFSETQ. For the CDR3, the DNA is TGCGCCAGCAGCTTGGGAGCGGGAGATGCCGGGGAGCTGTTTTTT. Its protein is CASSLGAGDAGELFF.

This chain uses TRBV6-6 with TRBJ2-7; weak D call: TRBD1 (6 bases). V lost 6 bases and J 0 bases, leaving 9 bases between the germline ends. CDR3 size: 13 residues. CDR1 is MNHNY, CDR2 SVGAGI, per germline (reference sequence). The CDR3 DNA is TGTGCCAGCAGCGGACAGATCTCCTACGAGCAGTACTTC. This sequence encodes CASSGQISYEQYF.